The 17 T cell receptor beta chains below all came from one sample that was sequenced in a study of blood T cells in healthy people across ages. Primed by a sample-barcoded 5' primer and a J-beta primer mix, a second PCR proceeded for about 6 to 11 cycles. A single record per CDR3 protein comes from TCRdb applying MiXCR to the 5' RACE reads. The sample lists 1.5 million to 2 million distinct CDR3 sequences; about 39% were seen once. Sequenced sample: blood. Every receptor here comes from a human donor in good health.

The gene calls are TRBV20-1 and TRBJ2-3; no reliable D call. Trimming removed 6 bases at V and 1 base at J, with 23 bases between. Germline V gives CDR1 DFQATT, CDR2 SNEGSKA (reference sequence). The CDR3 is 17 residues long. The CDR3 sequence is CSAPPSTGWVGTDTQYF. CDR3 coding DNA: TGCAGTGCCCCCCCGTCCACTGGCTGGGTTGGCACAGATACGCAGTATTTT.

This sequence joins TRBV3-1 and TRBJ2-1; possible D gene TRBD1, 5 bases. The V gene lost 1 base and the J gene lost 15 bases, with 10 bases spanning the gap. The germline CDR1 and CDR2 sequences are LGHDT and YNNKEL (reference sequence). CDR3 length: 11 residues. The CDR3 DNA follows: TGTGCCAGCAGCCAAGGTGGGGCCGGGTTCTTC. Translation gives CASSQGGAGFF.

V and J are TRBV6-5 and TRBJ1-6; D perhaps matches TRBD1 (5 bases). Germline V CDR1 and CDR2: MNHEY, SVGAGI. The CDR3 consists of 13 residues. The germline V and J ends were trimmed by 6 bases and 14 bases, with 17 bases remaining between them. The CDR3 coding sequence is TGTGCCAGCAGCCGCCGGGAGGAGGGGACCCTCCACTTT. Protein product: CASSRREEGTLHF.

This clonotype has more than one count but fewer than ten. V usage is TRBV25-1 and J usage is TRBJ2-7, with 7 bases lining up with TRBD1. The CDR3 spans 15 residues. Unmatched junction bases numbered 5, after V lost 2 bases and J lost 1 base. Germline loops: CDR1 MGHDK, CDR2 SYGVNS. The DNA of the CDR3 is TGTGCCAGCAGTGAACCCGGGACAGCTTCCTACGAGCAGTACTTC. This codes for CASSEPGTASYEQYF.

V usage is TRBV28 and J usage is TRBJ1-2; D gene uncertain. The germline V gene encodes CDR1 MDHEN and CDR2 SYDVKM. The CDR3 length is 13 residues. Trimming left V 6 bases short and J 8 bases short, with 16 bases between. The CDR3: CASSTPRASGYTF. CDR3 coding DNA: TGTGCCAGCAGCACCCCCCGGGCATCCGGCTACACCTTC.

The CDR3 sequence: CASSIWGYQPQHF. The CDR3 DNA is TGTGCCAGCAGTATTTGGGGGTATCAGCCCCAGCATTTT. This chain links TRBV6-2 or TRBV6-3 with TRBJ1-5; possible D gene TRBD1, 5 bases. Germline V gives CDR1 MNHEY, CDR2 SVGEGT. Trimming took off 5 bases at V and 5 bases at J, with 10 bases between the two ends. The CDR3 spans 13 residues.

The chain uses TRBV11-2 and TRBJ1-1, with D possibly TRBD1 on 6 matching bases. In germline, CDR1 is SGHAT, CDR2 FQNNGV. The length of the CDR3 is 12 residues. Trimming pared 10 bases from V and 7 bases from J, leaving 16 bases between. The CDR3 region is CANSSRDIEAFF. In DNA, the CDR3 is TGTGCCAACAGTTCAAGGGACATTGAAGCTTTCTTT.

This clonotype was counted only a few times. The chain carries TRBV6-2 or TRBV6-3 and TRBJ1-1; 12 bases are a match to TRBD1. V trimming: 4 bases; J trimming: 5 bases; junction bases outside the gene matches: 5. Germline-derived CDR1 and CDR2 are MNHEY and SVGEGT. The CDR3 consists of 15 residues. CDR3 coding DNA: TGTGCCAGCAGTTCCTCGGGACAGGGGGCAACTGAAGCTTTCTTT. Its translation: CASSSSGQGATEAFF.

J is TRBJ1-6 and V is TRBV12-3 or TRBV12-4; 7 bases match TRBD1. CDR3 length: 14 amino acids. Germline trimming cut 7 bases from V and 10 bases from J; bases unmatched to any gene: 10. The CDR3 nucleotides are TGTGCCAGCACCCAGACAGGGTCGGACTCACCCCTCCACTTT. Protein sequence: CASTQTGSDSPLHF.

This rearrangement joins TRBV12-3 or TRBV12-4 to TRBJ2-3, with D unresolved. V lost 5 bases, J lost 7 bases, and 10 bases lay in between. The CDR3 runs 12 residues. CDR3 sequence: CASSVISNTQYF. The CDR3 DNA is TGTGCCAGCAGTGTGATCAGCAATACGCAGTATTTT.

V gene TRBV20-1 combines with J gene TRBJ1-5, with 7 bases identical to TRBD1. Germline V gene sequence: CDR1 DFQATT, CDR2 SNEGSKA (reference sequence). The V and J ends lost 2 bases and 0 bases, in that order; junction bases with no gene match: 10. CDR3 length: 17 amino acids. As DNA, the CDR3 is TGCAGTGCTAGATACCGGGACAGCTTTTCTAGCAATCAGCCCCAGCATTTT. Protein sequence: CSARYRDSFSSNQPQHF.

This clonotype has a handful of counts. The CDR3 sequence: CASSLGGVWGGAYEQYF. CDR3 coding DNA: TGTGCCAGCAGCTTAGGGGGAGTCTGGGGAGGAGCCTACGAGCAGTACTTC. This chain joins TRBV7-2 and TRBJ2-7; D may be TRBD2 (6 bases). The CDR3 has 17 residues. CDR1 SGHTA and CDR2 FQGNSA come from the germline V gene. V shed 1 base and J shed 2 bases, with 18 bases lying between them.

CDR3 region: CASSGILGSDEQYF. The CDR3 coding sequence is TGTGCCAGCAGCGGAATCTTGGGGAGCGACGAGCAGTACTTC. The V and J genes are TRBV5-5 and TRBJ2-7; a weak D match, TRBD2 (5 bases). The CDR3 has 14 residues. V gave up 4 bases and J gave up 5 bases, with 16 bases separating them. CDR1 SGHKS and CDR2 YYEKEE come from the germline V gene (reference sequence).

In its sample, this clonotype was seen a few times. V usage is TRBV28 and J usage is TRBJ2-7, with TRBD1 identical over 11 bases. This CDR3 is built from 16 residues. Trimming took 6 bases from V and 1 from J; bases not matched to a gene: 8. Looked up from germline, CDR1 is MDHEN and CDR2 is SYDVKM. The CDR3 DNA follows: TGTGCCAGCAGCTCGCCGGGGACAGGGGGTTCCTACGAGCAGTACTTC. Its protein is CASSSPGTGGSYEQYF.

The rearrangement links TRBV6-5 to TRBJ1-4; D is undetermined. Trimming removed 4 bases at V and 0 bases at J, with 9 bases between. Germline loops: CDR1 MNHEY, CDR2 SVGAGI. The CDR3 contains 15 residues. The chain's CDR3 is CASSSQLATNEKLFF. Written as DNA, the CDR3 is TGTGCCAGCAGTTCCCAACTTGCAACTAATGAAAAACTGTTTTTT.

The chain is built from TRBV6-5 and TRBJ2-1, with D uncertain. V lost 10 bases and J 2 bases, leaving 21 bases between the germline ends. Germline V lookup: CDR1 MNHEY, CDR2 SVGAGI. The CDR3 consists of 16 residues. CDR3: CATTLGDNRPYNEQFF. The CDR3 DNA is TGTGCCACAACTCTAGGCGACAACCGCCCCTACAATGAGCAGTTCTTC.

This clonotype was detected only a few times. The chain has TRBV2 and TRBJ2-7; possibly TRBD1 or TRBD2 for D (6 bases each). From germline, CDR1 is SNHLY and CDR2 FYNNEI. The CDR3 is 13 residues long. The V end was cut by 10 bases, the J end by 3 bases, with 16 bases between. This chain's CDR3 is CATRGGRGYEQYF. The CDR3 DNA sequence: TGTGCCACGCGGGGCGGCAGGGGCTACGAGCAGTACTTC. Variable domain in full (rest from reference TRBV2 and TRBJ2-7): EPEVTQTPSHQVTQMGQEVILRCVPISNHLYFYWYRQILGQKVEFLVSFYNNEISEKSEIFDDQFSVERPDGSNFTLKIRSTKLEDSAMYFCATRGGRGYEQYFGPGTRLTVT.